These 6 T cell receptor beta chains originate from one sample sequenced in a study of T cell repertoires in cytomegalovirus infection. TCRdb analysed the reads with MiXCR anew, one entry per CDR3 protein. The data hold about 740,000 distinct CDR3 sequences, with about 40% observed a single time. The sample consisted of PBMCs. The receptors come from a human donor in good health (CMV status not recorded). Some clones in this sample may be carry-over from other donors' samples.

In regard to this clonotype: A read error is possible here, since a much larger clone lies one base away. The rearrangement uses TRBV7-6 and TRBJ2-3, with 13 bases aligning to TRBD2. The CDR3 spans 16 residues. Germline CDR1 is SGHVS and CDR2 is FNYEAQ. CDR3 sequence reads: CASSLRTSGSEDTQSF. CDR3 sequence (DNA): TGTGCCAGCAGCTTAAGGACTAGCGGGAGTGAAGATACGCAGTCTTTT.

The chain couples TRBV6-5 to TRBJ1-5, with 7 bases lining up with TRBD1. V gave up 6 bases and J gave up 3 bases; unmatched junction bases: 2. CDR1 MNHEY and CDR2 SVGAGI come from the germline V gene. The CDR3 covers 13 residues. The CDR3 sequence: CASRDRTNQPQHF. The CDR3 bases are TGTGCCAGCAGGGACAGGACCAATCAGCCCCAGCATTTT.

This chain uses TRBV2 with TRBJ2-3; D not certain. Germline loops: CDR1 SNHLY, CDR2 FYNNEI. There are 14 residues in the CDR3. V was shortened by 5 bases and J by 0 bases, with 9 bases between the two germline ends. The CDR3 DNA follows: TGTGCCAGCAGTCAAACGGACAGCACAGATACGCAGTATTTT. This encodes CASSQTDSTDTQYF.

The rearrangement uses TRBV11-1 and TRBJ2-2, with unresolved D. The germline V gene has CDR1 SGHAT and CDR2 FQDESV (reference sequence). There are 14 residues in the CDR3. Trimming left V 8 bases short and J 4 bases short, with 14 bases between. This CDR3 is CASQTSTTTGELFF. The CDR3 region has the DNA TGTGCCAGCCAAACCTCAACGACCACCGGGGAGCTGTTTTTT.

The genes are TRBV18 and TRBJ1-1; weak D call: TRBD1 (5 bases). The germline CDR1 and CDR2 sequences are KGHSH and LQKENI. V was clipped by 2 bases and J by 1 base, with 11 bases between them. This CDR3 has 15 residues. The CDR3 DNA follows: TGTGCCAGCTCACCATTTGGGGGAAAGAACACTGAAGCTTTCTTT. Translation gives CASSPFGGKNTEAFF.

The chain employs TRBV7-9 and TRBJ2-3; D tentatively reads TRBD1 or TRBD2 (5 bases each). The CDR3 is 16 residues long. Germline-derived CDR1 and CDR2 are SEHNR and FQNEAQ (reference sequence). With 0 bases removed from V and 5 bases from J, the gap between germline ends came to 15 bases. DNA for the CDR3: TGTGCCAGCAGCTTAGCATGGGGGAAAGAAGAAGATACGCAGTATTTT. This codes for CASSLAWGKEEDTQYF. The variable domain in full, completed from reference TRBV7-9 and TRBJ2-3, reads DTGVSQNPRHKITKRGQNVTFRCDPISEHNRLYWYRQTLGQGPEFLTYFQNEAQLEKSRLLSDRFSAERPKGSFSTLEIQRTEQGDSAMYLCASSLAWGKEEDTQYFGPGTRLTVL.